The clone carrying this TCR beta chain showed up just once. The source of the sample is a study of T cell repertoires in cytomegalovirus infection. TCRdb ran MiXCR on the reads and lists one entry per CDR3 protein. Here the sample spans hundreds of thousands of distinct CDR3 sequences, less than 40% being singletons. The CDR3 is 13 amino acids. V was shortened by 0 bases and J by 15 bases, with 13 bases between the two germline ends. CDR1 SGHDT and CDR2 YYEEEE come from the germline V gene. The source material was PBMCs. The gene calls are TRBV5-6 and TRBJ1-6, with D maybe TRBD1 (5 bases). The sequence was obtained from a human donor in good health (CMV status not recorded). Some clones in this sample may be carry-over from other donors' samples. This CDR3 reads CASSLGTGNLLHF. In nucleotides, the CDR3 is TGTGCCAGCAGCTTGGGTACAGGCAATCTCCTCCACTTT.